This entry lists 16 T cell receptor beta chains sequenced from one sample in a study of blood T cell dynamics during melanoma immunotherapy. Regarding time point: week 3, after first cycle of checkpoint inhibitor. Method: immunoSEQ multiplex PCR; TCRdb's copy keeps in-frame clones and lacks some. The profile shows about 8,600 clones, roughly 85% of them singletons. Sample: blood, taken from a patient treated with checkpoint blockade. These receptors all stem from a human donor with melanoma.

This rearrangement joins TRBV7-9 to TRBJ2-5; 7 bases fit TRBD1. V lost 5 bases, J lost 4 bases, and 10 bases stayed unmatched. This CDR3 spans 15 amino acids. Germline CDR1 SEHNR, CDR2 FQNEAQ (reference sequence). The CDR3 DNA follows: TGTGCCAGCAGCGCCCGTCCGACAGGGTTAGAGACCCAGTACTTC. It codes for CASSARPTGLETQYF.

The V gene is TRBV20-1, the J gene TRBJ1-2; no reliable D call. Germline V lookup: CDR1 DFQATT, CDR2 SNEGSKA (reference sequence). The CDR3 is 11 residues long. DNA of the CDR3: TGCAGCGCCGGAGAAAGCGACGGCTACACCTTC. This sequence encodes CSAGESDGYTF.

This chain joins TRBV7-8 and TRBJ2-7, with D hard to call. CDR1 SGHVS and CDR2 FQNEAQ come from the germline V gene. There are 15 residues in the CDR3. V dropped 1 base and J dropped 6 bases, with 16 bases sitting between them. The CDR3 DNA reads TGTGCCAGCAGCTTAGTGAGTGGGATCGACGGCGAGCAGTACTTC. Translated: CASSLVSGIDGEQYF.

This sequence joins TRBV5-5 and TRBJ2-7; D not resolved. The germline V and J ends were trimmed by 0 bases and 0 bases, with 7 bases remaining between them. This CDR3 is built from 14 residues. Germline loops: CDR1 SGHKS, CDR2 YYEKEE (reference sequence). CDR3 sequence reads: CASSLVGRSYEQYF. In DNA, the CDR3 is TGTGCCAGCAGCTTGGTCGGGCGCTCCTACGAGCAGTACTTC.

This chain joins TRBV19 and TRBJ1-1; 8 nucleotides agree with TRBD1. The CDR3 consists of 14 residues. The germline CDR1 and CDR2 sequences are LNHDA and SQIVND (reference sequence). After removal of 5 bases from V and 1 base from J, the junction contained 3 bases not matched to a gene. The CDR3 DNA is TGTGCCAGTAGTCGGGACAGGAAGAACACTGAAGCTTTCTTT. The encoded protein is CASSRDRKNTEAFF.

CDR3 region: CASSWGGYSYEQYF. In nucleotides, the CDR3 is TGTGCCAGCAGCTGGGGGGGCTATTCCTACGAGCAGTACTTC. The chain has TRBV13 and TRBJ2-7; D is perhaps TRBD2 (7 bases). Germline CDR1 PRHDT, CDR2 FYEKMQ (reference sequence). This CDR3 is built from 14 residues. V was trimmed by 4 bases and J by 1 base, leaving 11 bases between them.

The chain joins TRBV9 to TRBJ2-5; D assignment may be TRBD1 or TRBD2 (5 bases each). Trimming cost V 4 bases and J 4 bases, with 11 bases left between them. Per the germline V gene, CDR1 is SGDLS and CDR2 is YYNGEE. The CDR3 consists of 13 residues. CDR3 nucleotide sequence: TGTGCCAGCAGCTCCGCAGGGAGAGAGACCCAGTACTTC. Protein: CASSSAGRETQYF.

The genes are TRBV30 and TRBJ1-1, with D unresolved. The CDR3 is 14 residues long. V dropped 0 bases and J dropped 1 base, with 9 bases sitting between them. Germline V gene lookup returns CDR1 GTSNPN and CDR2 SVGIG (reference sequence). The CDR3 region has the DNA TGTGCCTGGAGTGTATGGCAGAGGAACACTGAAGCTTTCTTT. Translation gives CAWSVWQRNTEAFF.

The V gene is TRBV10-3, the J gene TRBJ2-7; D gene unclear. Trimming pared 3 bases from V and 0 bases from J, leaving 9 bases between. The CDR3 length is 14 residues. The germline V gene has CDR1 ENHRY and CDR2 SYGVKD. CDR3 DNA: TGTGCCATCAGTGATTTTTCGTACTCCTACGAGCAGTACTTC. This sequence encodes CAISDFSYSYEQYF.

The rearrangement joins TRBV7-9 to TRBJ2-1; 12 bases line up with TRBD2. CDR1 and CDR2 (germline): SEHNR, FQNEAQ (reference sequence). V dropped 4 bases and J dropped 5; count of bases not matched to a gene: 9. The CDR3 extends over 17 amino acids. The CDR3 sequence is CASSSSGLAGKHNEQFF. In DNA, the CDR3 is TGTGCCAGCAGCTCTTCCGGACTAGCGGGGAAACACAATGAGCAGTTCTTC.

The chain links TRBV18 to TRBJ1-3; 11 nucleotides match TRBD1. The CDR3 loop spans 19 amino acids. Germline CDR1 and CDR2: KGHSH and LQKENI. V lost 4 bases, J lost 4 bases, and 15 bases stayed unmatched. The CDR3 nucleotides read TGTGCCAGCTCACAGCGGGGGACAGGGGGTTACCCTGGGGGAAACACCATATATTTT. Protein: CASSQRGTGGYPGGNTIYF.

The chain's CDR3 is CASSVEGSSGNTIYF. The CDR3 DNA reads TGTGCCAGCAGCGTAGAGGGAAGCTCTGGAAACACCATATATTTT. The J gene is TRBJ1-3, the V gene TRBV9; no clear D gene. The CDR3 contains 15 residues. The V and J ends lost 0 bases and 0 bases respectively, with 7 bases between them. CDR1 and CDR2 (germline): SGDLS, YYNGEE.

V usage is TRBV5-1 and J usage is TRBJ2-5; TRBD1 matches at 10 bases. The assigned J gene may be wrong: the sequence end matches TRBJ2-7 better. Germline V gives CDR1 SGHRS, CDR2 YFSETQ. There are 16 residues in the CDR3. CDR3 amino acids: CASSSYPRDRGYEQYF. The CDR3 bases are TGCGCCAGCAGCTCTTACCCCCGGGACAGGGGTTACGAGCAGTACTTC.

The rearrangement uses TRBV4-3 and TRBJ2-3; a possible D gene is TRBD2 (6 bases). V shed 3 bases and J shed 5 bases, with 15 bases lying between them. The CDR3 is made up of 15 amino acids. Per the germline V gene, CDR1 is LGHNA and CDR2 is YSLEER. The CDR3 DNA reads as TGCGCCAGCAGCCAGGAAGCGGGTCCAGGAGATACGCAGTATTTT. Protein product: CASSQEAGPGDTQYF.

The chain links TRBV6-1 to TRBJ2-1; TRBD2 matches at 7 bases. The ends lost 7 bases at V and 0 bases at J; junction bases unmatched: 6. Germline-derived CDR1 and CDR2 are MNHNS and SASEGT. CDR3 length: 15 amino acids. CDR3 sequence (DNA): TGTGCCAGCACCCTAGCGGTTGACTCCTACAATGAGCAGTTCTTC. It codes for CASTLAVDSYNEQFF.

This chain uses TRBV7-2 with TRBJ1-6; D might be TRBD1 (5 bases). CDR1 and CDR2 from the germline V gene are SGHTA and FQGNSA. V lost 0 bases and J 4 bases, leaving 10 bases between the germline ends. This CDR3 is 16 amino acids long. CDR3: CASSLAGDQYNSPLHF. The CDR3 bases are TGTGCCAGCAGCTTAGCAGGGGATCAGTATAATTCACCCCTCCACTTT.